The T cell receptor (beta chain) under discussion was sequenced for a study of cytomegalovirus exposure and HLA in healthy donors. Study findings and constraints: An analysis that was carried out later associated approximately 17,000 TCR beta sequences with HLA alleles at 0.05 false discovery rate.

On this clone itself: Its antigen is undetermined.

These donors counted as nominally healthy when sampled, but unrecorded immune exposures were likely. PCR amplification relied on 60 Vbeta primers (plus 13 Jbeta primers). Method: immunoSEQ multiplex PCR; TCRdb's copy keeps in-frame clones and lacks some. The sample includes around 230,000 clones, 80% to 90% of them seen just once. V dropped 5 bases and J dropped 6 bases, with 29 bases sitting between them. This CDR3 has 20 amino acids. Per the germline V gene, CDR1 is MDHEN and CDR2 is SYDVKM. V and J are TRBV28 and TRBJ1-6; TRBD1 is a possible D gene (5 bases). Sequenced sample: PBMCs. The source of this sequence is a girl aged 2 to 10 in good health and CMV-seronegative. CDR3: CASSPWGLGITQGFNSPLHF. CDR3 nucleotide sequence: TGTGCCAGCAGTCCATGGGGCCTGGGTATCACCCAGGGATTTAATTCACCCCTCCACTTT.